Sequencing of this T cell receptor (beta chain) was carried out in a study of blood T cell repertoires in COVID-19. This clone appeared a single time. The trim removed 6 bases at V and 5 bases at J, leaving 5 bases unmatched. Germline CDR1 and CDR2: MNHEY and SVGAGI. This CDR3 has 14 amino acids. Method: immunoSEQ multiplex PCR; TCRdb's copy keeps in-frame clones and lacks some. The sample has roughly 400,000 clones, around 90% seen once. The TCR originated in a woman aged 40 to 50 with acute COVID-19. Sample: PBMCs or T cells enriched from blood (not recorded which). This chain uses TRBV6-5 with TRBJ2-1, with 9 bases matching TRBD2. CDR3 in amino acids: CASSAGGTNNEQFF. The CDR3 region has the DNA TGTGCCAGCAGCGCGGGGGGGACTAACAATGAGCAGTTCTTC.